These 17 T cell receptor beta chains were sequenced from one sample in a study of response to subunit inactivated influenza vaccine. MiXCR, applied by TCRdb to the RT-PCR reads, yields one record per CDR3 protein. The sample lists some 540,000 distinct CDR3 sequences; roughly 23% were seen once. The sample was also reused in another study, on T cells expressing NK-cell markers. From that paper: In generating TCR beta cDNA, 5'RACE template switching with UMIs was used.

The sequencing used CD4+ T cells sorted from PBMCs, collected approximately 12 days after vaccination. The receptors were gathered from a man aged 45-65 years who received an inactivated influenza vaccine.

The CDR3 is CSARDGSTQETQYF. The CDR3 DNA sequence: TGCAGTGCTAGAGATGGGTCAACCCAAGAGACCCAGTACTTC. This sequence joins TRBV20-1 and TRBJ2-5, with D unresolved. Trimming cost V 0 bases and J 1 base, with 9 bases left between them. CDR1 is DFQATT, CDR2 SNEGSKA, per germline (reference sequence). The CDR3 spans 14 residues.

The rearrangement links TRBV12-3 or TRBV12-4 to TRBJ2-5; 9 bases fit TRBD2. The CDR3 consists of 16 residues. After removal of 7 bases from V and 5 bases from J, the junction contained 14 bases not matched to a gene. Here the CDR3 DNA reads TGTGCCAGCACCCCATTTAGTAGCGGGGGTCGCGAGACCCAGTACTTC. It translates to CASTPFSSGGRETQYF.

The chain couples TRBV2 to TRBJ2-4; D remains ambiguous. Germline V gene data show CDR1 as SNHLY and CDR2 as FYNNEI. The CDR3 spans 15 residues. V lost 1 base to trimming and J lost 2 bases, with 9 bases between them. In DNA form, the CDR3 reads TGTGCCAGCAGTGAAGTTAGGCGCTCCAAAAACATTCAGTACTTC. This translates into CASSEVRRSKNIQYF.

This clonotype turned up a few times. CDR3 coding DNA: TGTGCCAGCAGCACTAGCGGGAGGGCCTACGAGCAGTACTTC. It specifies CASSTSGRAYEQYF. The chain joins TRBV7-9 to TRBJ2-7, with 13 bases fitting TRBD2. V trimming: 5 bases; J trimming: 2 bases; junction bases outside the gene matches: 0. Germline V gives CDR1 SEHNR, CDR2 FQNEAQ (reference sequence). The CDR3 consists of 14 residues.

V usage is TRBV29-1 and J usage is TRBJ2-2, with TRBD2 matching 7 bases. There are 14 residues in the CDR3. Germline V gene data show CDR1 as SQVTM and CDR2 as ANQGSEA. V lost 4 bases and J lost 7; bases outside the gene matches: 9. This CDR3 reads CSVGQGGLSGELFF. CDR3 DNA sequence: TGCAGCGTTGGCCAGGGAGGGTTGAGCGGGGAGCTGTTTTTT.

This sequence joins TRBV3-1 and TRBJ1-2; a possible D gene is TRBD1 (5 bases). Germline assignment: CDR1 LGHDT and CDR2 YNNKEL (reference sequence). The V end lost 0 bases, the J end lost 2 bases, and 10 bases lay between the germline ends. CDR3 length: 15 amino acids. Here the CDR3 reads CASSQDIGGNYGYTF. The CDR3, as DNA: TGTGCCAGCAGCCAAGATATTGGGGGGAACTATGGCTACACCTTC.

The rearrangement uses TRBV29-1 and TRBJ2-7, with D uncertain. The CDR3 totals 12 residues. The V gene lost 6 bases and the J gene lost 6 bases, with 15 bases spanning the gap. CDR1 and CDR2 (germline): SQVTM, ANQGSEA. This chain's CDR3 is CSVYISLGEQYF. CDR3 DNA: TGCAGCGTGTACATATCTTTGGGCGAGCAGTACTTC.

This clonotype showed up just a few times. The V gene is TRBV5-1, the J gene TRBJ2-2, with D perhaps matching TRBD1 (5 bases). Germline lookup yields CDR1 SGHRS and CDR2 YFSETQ. The CDR3 is made up of 13 amino acids. Trimming took 6 bases from V and 1 from J, leaving 7 bases between them. The CDR3 loop reads CASNQGNTGELFF. The CDR3 coding sequence is TGCGCCAGCAACCAGGGGAACACCGGGGAGCTGTTTTTT.

This clonotype appeared a few times. The J gene is TRBJ2-6, the V gene TRBV20-1; D may be TRBD1 (5 bases). Trimming shortened V by 3 bases and J by 2 bases, and 11 bases separated the two germline ends. CDR3 length equals 15 residues. Germline assignment: CDR1 DFQATT and CDR2 SNEGSKA (reference sequence). The CDR3 loop is CSASGATPGANVLTF. DNA of the CDR3: TGCAGTGCTAGTGGGGCCACCCCTGGGGCCAACGTCCTGACTTTC.

The chain has TRBV5-6 and TRBJ2-1; possibly TRBD1 for D (5 bases). Deletions cut 3 bases from V and 9 bases from J, with 13 bases between. The germline gives CDR1 SGHDT, CDR2 YYEEEE. The CDR3 has 13 amino acids. The CDR3 DNA follows: TGTGCCAGCAGCTGGGCAGGGTTTGGTGAGCAGTTCTTC. Protein: CASSWAGFGEQFF.

V is TRBV10-3 and J is TRBJ1-1; 8 nucleotides line up with TRBD1. Germline CDR1 reads ENHRY; CDR2 reads SYGVKD. The CDR3 is 15 residues long. V was pared by 0 bases and J by 4 bases, with 4 bases of the junction left unmatched. CDR3 region: CAISESDRVSTEAFF. The CDR3 bases are TGTGCCATCAGTGAGTCGGACAGGGTTAGCACTGAAGCTTTCTTT.

The J gene is TRBJ2-3, the V gene TRBV3-1, with TRBD2 identical over 9 bases. The CDR3 loop spans 17 amino acids. Germline-derived CDR1 and CDR2 are LGHDT and YNNKEL (reference sequence). J gave up 1 base and V 1 base, and 6 bases lay outside the gene matches. This CDR3 reads CASSQVYQREGTDTQYF. The CDR3 DNA reads as TGTGCCAGCAGCCAAGTTTATCAGCGGGAGGGCACAGATACGCAGTATTTT.

The V call is TRBV20-1, the J call TRBJ2-7; the D gene is possibly TRBD2 (8 bases). The V end lost 3 bases, the J end lost 6 bases, and 30 bases lay between the germline ends. The CDR3 consists of 18 residues. Germline V lookup: CDR1 DFQATT, CDR2 SNEGSKA (reference sequence). The CDR3 sequence is CSARSGGPFKGGGSEQYF. The CDR3 nucleotides read TGCAGTGCTAGGTCGGGGGGGCCCTTTAAGGGAGGGGGCTCCGAGCAGTACTTC.

The genes are TRBV6-1 and TRBJ2-1, with a possible D match to TRBD2 (6 bases). V lost 4 bases to trimming and J lost 9 bases, with 13 bases between them. Germline loops: CDR1 MNHNS, CDR2 SASEGT. This CDR3 comprises 13 residues. The DNA for the CDR3 is TGTGCCAGCAGTGCGACTAGTTTAGGTGAGCAGTTCTTC. This sequence encodes CASSATSLGEQFF.

This clonotype showed up just a few times. The chain carries TRBV12-3 or TRBV12-4 and TRBJ2-5; D is possibly TRBD2 (5 bases). Trimming took 6 bases from V and 8 from J, leaving 13 bases between them. The CDR3 contains 12 residues. The CDR3 nucleotides are TGTGCCAGCAGCCCCCGAAGACTAACCCAGTACTTC. Translated: CASSPRRLTQYF.

This clonotype showed up just once. The CDR3 loop reads CASSQTADWNTGELFF. The CDR3 DNA sequence: TGTGCCAGCAGCCAAACGGCGGATTGGAACACCGGGGAGCTGTTTTTT. The chain couples TRBV7-8 to TRBJ2-2; D call uncertain. V lost 5 bases and J 1 base, leaving 14 bases between the germline ends. In germline, CDR1 is SGHVS, CDR2 FQNEAQ. The CDR3 consists of 16 residues. Full variable domain (missing parts from reference TRBV7-8 and TRBJ2-2): GAGVSQSPRYKVAKRGQDVALRCDPISGHVSLFWYQQALGQGPEFLTYFQNEAQLDKSGLPSDRFFAERPEGSVSTLKIQRTQQEDSAVYLCASSQTADWNTGELFFGEGSRLTVL.

This rearrangement joins TRBV29-1 to TRBJ2-3, with TRBD2 matching 8 bases. CDR1 SQVTM and CDR2 ANQGSEA come from the germline V gene. The CDR3 sequence is 15 residues long. J lost 1 base, V lost 4 bases, and 7 bases had no gene match. CDR3 nucleotide sequence: TGCAGCGTTGCGGGGGGGAAAACCGGCACAGATACGCAGTATTTT. Protein sequence: CSVAGGKTGTDTQYF.